A single sample gave rise to the 25 T cell receptor beta chains below, sequenced in a study of T cell responses to AZD1222 COVID-19 vaccine. Clones were sequenced by immunoSEQ multiplex PCR, and TCRdb holds only the in-frame ones, with some missing. The sample carries about 130,000 clones, 70% to 90% recorded once. The material was peripheral blood, obtained on day 0 of AZD1222 vaccination. The receptors derive from an adult in good health.

The chain employs TRBV9 and TRBJ2-3; D ambiguous. The V end was cut by 4 bases, the J end by 2 bases, with 5 bases between. CDR1 is SGDLS, CDR2 YYNGEE, per germline. This CDR3 is 12 amino acids long. The DNA for the CDR3 is TGTGCCAGCAGCCTTTACACAGATACGCAGTATTTT. Translated, it gives CASSLYTDTQYF.

The rearrangement joins TRBV5-1 to TRBJ2-1; D possibly corresponds to TRBD1 (6 bases). V lost 8 bases and J 0 bases, leaving 15 bases between the germline ends. Germline V gene sequence: CDR1 SGHRS, CDR2 YFSETQ. This CDR3 spans 15 amino acids. The CDR3: CASGGPQTSYNEQFF. The CDR3 DNA reads as TGCGCCAGTGGGGGCCCGCAGACCTCCTACAATGAGCAGTTCTTC.

The rearrangement joins TRBV30 to TRBJ2-5; D is undetermined. Germline values: CDR1 GTSNPN, CDR2 SVGIG (reference sequence). The CDR3 sequence is 14 residues long. V gave up 0 bases and J gave up 10 bases, with 18 bases separating them. The CDR3 sequence is CAWSVRAARRDQYF. The CDR3 coding sequence is TGTGCCTGGAGTGTACGGGCAGCCCGAAGGGACCAGTACTTC.

This chain uses TRBV2 with TRBJ1-5, with D hard to call. In germline, CDR1 is SNHLY, CDR2 FYNNEI. There are 14 residues in the CDR3. Trimming stripped 6 bases from V and 6 bases from J, with 15 bases between. The CDR3 DNA follows: TGTGCCAGCAGGCGAAGCTTAGAGGGTCAGCCCCAGCATTTT. Encoded protein: CASRRSLEGQPQHF.

V is TRBV7-2 and J is TRBJ1-5, with 7 positions matching TRBD1. This CDR3 region has 14 residues. With V trimmed by 5 bases and J by 6 bases, 7 bases remained unmatched. Germline loops: CDR1 SGHTA, CDR2 FQGNSA. This chain's CDR3 is CASSLDRSIQPQHF. The DNA for the CDR3 is TGTGCCAGCAGCCTGGACAGGTCGATTCAGCCCCAGCATTTT.

J is TRBJ2-7 and V is TRBV10-3, with 9 bases matching TRBD2. Looked up from germline, CDR1 is ENHRY and CDR2 is SYGVKD. V shed 6 bases, J shed 3 bases, and the junction held 12 bases outside the gene matches. The CDR3 consists of 16 residues. CDR3 amino acids: CAISPRSLAGFYEQYF. The CDR3 DNA is TGTGCCATCAGCCCCAGGAGCCTAGCGGGATTCTACGAGCAGTACTTC.

The chain uses TRBV4-1 and TRBJ1-2, with D possibly TRBD1 on 6 matching bases. The CDR3 is 14 residues long. Germline assignment: CDR1 MGHRA and CDR2 YSYEKL. Trimming pared 0 bases from V and 2 bases from J, leaving 7 bases between. CDR3 in amino acids: CASSQEGGNYGYTF. The CDR3 DNA is TGCGCCAGCAGCCAAGAAGGGGGGAACTATGGCTACACCTTC.

The chain has TRBV19 and TRBJ1-1; D is uncertain. The CDR3 extends over 15 amino acids. Trimming removed 3 bases at V and 3 bases at J, with 14 bases between. Germline V gives CDR1 LNHDA, CDR2 SQIVND (reference sequence). CDR3 coding DNA: TGTGCCAGTAGTATCCCCTCCAGGATGGACACTGAAGCTTTCTTT. Its translation: CASSIPSRMDTEAFF.

The rearrangement joins TRBV10-2 to TRBJ1-1; D perhaps matches TRBD1 (5 bases). The CDR3 spans 14 residues. Trimming shortened V by 4 bases and J by 11 bases, and 20 bases separated the two germline ends. Germline CDR1 and CDR2: WSHSY and SAAADI. The CDR3 loop is CASSGEGGARLAFF. The DNA of the CDR3 is TGCGCCAGCAGTGGGGAAGGAGGGGCGCGCCTGGCTTTCTTT.

The gene calls are TRBV20-1 and TRBJ2-5; 7 positions match TRBD2. CDR3 size: 13 residues. CDR1 DFQATT and CDR2 SNEGSKA come from the germline V gene (reference sequence). Trimming took 3 bases from V and 3 from J; bases not matched to a gene: 4. CDR3 sequence: CSASSGGKETQYF. The DNA for the CDR3 is TGCAGTGCTAGTTCCGGGGGGAAAGAGACCCAGTACTTC.

The V gene is TRBV29-1, the J gene TRBJ2-1, with 7 bases fitting TRBD1. CDR1 and CDR2 from the germline V gene are SQVTM and ANQGSEA. The CDR3 is made up of 14 amino acids. With 8 bases clipped from V and 5 bases from J, the junction kept 12 bases outside the gene matches. The CDR3 sequence is CSFNRGRSDNEQFF. DNA for the CDR3: TGCAGCTTCAACAGGGGACGGTCCGACAATGAGCAGTTCTTC.

The chain links TRBV6-5 to TRBJ1-5, with TRBD1 matching 7 bases. CDR3 length: 14 amino acids. Germline V gives CDR1 MNHEY, CDR2 SVGAGI. V was clipped by 7 bases and J by 5 bases; unmatched bases: 8. DNA of the CDR3: TGTGCCAGCACCCTGCGGGACAGACATCAGCCCCAGCATTTT. This translates into CASTLRDRHQPQHF.

The chain joins TRBV2 to TRBJ2-7; D gene unclear. V dropped 8 bases and J dropped 6 bases, with 11 bases sitting between them. The germline V gene has CDR1 SNHLY and CDR2 FYNNEI. This CDR3 region has 11 residues. The CDR3 region has the DNA TGTGCCAGCTCATTGGGCGGCGAGCAGTACTTC. Translation gives CASSLGGEQYF.

The genes are TRBV19 and TRBJ2-4; possibly TRBD1 for D (6 bases). Germline V gives CDR1 LNHDA, CDR2 SQIVND (reference sequence). The V end lost 6 bases, the J end lost 0 bases, and 18 bases lay between the germline ends. The CDR3 has 17 amino acids. The CDR3 reads CASSTTGSALAKNIQYF. CDR3 DNA: TGTGCCAGTAGCACTACAGGGTCGGCCCTAGCCAAAAACATTCAGTACTTC.

The chain uses TRBV28 and TRBJ1-1, with D unclear. Germline V gene sequence: CDR1 MDHEN, CDR2 SYDVKM. The CDR3 has 13 residues. Trimming left V 6 bases short and J 5 bases short, with 13 bases between. CDR3 bases: TGTGCCAGCAGGGGCCCCGAGGGTACTGAAGCTTTCTTT. Residues: CASRGPEGTEAFF.

This clone is a singleton in its sample. The chain joins TRBV18 to TRBJ2-7; D is perhaps TRBD2 (5 bases). Germline V gene lookup returns CDR1 KGHSH and CDR2 LQKENI. The length of the CDR3 is 15 residues. V was trimmed by 2 bases and J by 2 bases, leaving 13 bases between them. The CDR3 DNA follows: TGTGCCAGCTCACCAGGGTATGCCGGGGCCTACGAGCAGTACTTC. It yields the protein CASSPGYAGAYEQYF.

This rearrangement joins TRBV27 to TRBJ1-2; no clear D. Trimming stripped 3 bases from V and 2 bases from J, with 10 bases between. This CDR3 spans 14 amino acids. Germline V gives CDR1 MNHEY, CDR2 SMNVEV (reference sequence). The CDR3: CASSFRASNYGYTF. For the CDR3, the DNA is TGTGCCAGCAGTTTCCGGGCATCCAACTATGGCTACACCTTC.

V usage is TRBV3-1 (or the pseudogene TRBV3-2) and J usage is TRBJ2-1; 8 nucleotides line up with TRBD1. From germline, CDR1 is LGHDT and CDR2 YNNKEL (reference sequence). V dropped 1 base and J dropped 4; count of bases not matched to a gene: 9. CDR3 length: 17 amino acids. CDR3 nucleotide sequence: TGTGCCAGCAGCCAAGGATCAGCAGGGGGCTCGTACAATGAGCAGTTCTTC. It codes for CASSQGSAGGSYNEQFF.

This rearrangement joins TRBV7-3 to TRBJ1-1; D is ambiguous. The CDR3 covers 13 residues. The V gene lost 5 bases and the J gene lost 3 bases, with 10 bases spanning the gap. Germline loops: CDR1 SGHTA, CDR2 FQGTGA. This CDR3 is CASSQQSHTEAFF. DNA for the CDR3: TGTGCCAGCAGCCAGCAGAGCCACACTGAAGCTTTCTTT.

The table lists this clone with a count of one. The chain carries TRBV5-5 and TRBJ1-2, with D maybe TRBD1 (6 bases). Trimming took off 4 bases at V and 4 bases at J, with 11 bases between the two ends. The CDR3 contains 13 residues. The V gene's germline CDR1 is SGHKS and CDR2 YYEKEE (reference sequence). For the CDR3, the DNA is TGTGCCAGCAGCCAGCAGGGGACCTATGGCTACACCTTC. This encodes CASSQQGTYGYTF.

The rearrangement links TRBV6-5 to TRBJ2-7, with D perhaps assigned TRBD1 or TRBD2 (5 bases each). From germline, CDR1 is MNHEY and CDR2 SVGAGI. V was trimmed by 6 bases and J by 3 bases, leaving 18 bases between them. The CDR3 runs 15 residues. In DNA form, the CDR3 reads TGTGCCAGCAGAAGAGGGGATAGAGTTAGCTACGAGCAGTACTTC. This gives the protein CASRRGDRVSYEQYF.

The chain has TRBV27 and TRBJ1-1, with D unresolved. Trimming took off 5 bases at V and 3 bases at J, with 16 bases between the two ends. Germline CDR1 MNHEY, CDR2 SMNVEV (reference sequence). The CDR3 has 15 amino acids. The DNA of the CDR3 is TGTGCCAGCAGTCCCCGGGTGAGTGCGTACACTGAAGCTTTCTTT. The encoded protein is CASSPRVSAYTEAFF.

The V and J genes are TRBV14 and TRBJ1-4; tentative D call: TRBD1 (6 bases). Per germline, CDR1 SGHDN and CDR2 FVKESK. CDR3 length: 14 residues. V gave up 6 bases and J gave up 3 bases, with 11 bases separating them. The CDR3 reads CASRGAWPNEKLFF. Written as DNA, the CDR3 is TGTGCCAGCAGGGGGGCCTGGCCTAATGAAAAACTGTTTTTT.

This chain uses TRBV7-9 with TRBJ1-1; D is perhaps TRBD1 (5 bases). CDR1 is SEHNR and CDR2 is FQNEAQ in the germline V gene (reference sequence). The CDR3 extends over 15 amino acids. V was clipped by 3 bases and J by 4 bases, with 15 bases between them. CDR3 sequence (DNA): TGTGCCAGCAGCTTCCGACTCCAGGGCGGCACTGAAGCTTTCTTT. As protein: CASSFRLQGGTEAFF.

V and J are TRBV4-1 and TRBJ1-3, with 8 bases fitting TRBD1. The CDR3 totals 17 residues. The germline CDR1 and CDR2 sequences are MGHRA and YSYEKL. Losses at the gene ends were 2 bases for V and 0 bases for J; bases not matched to a gene: 6. CDR3 loop: CASSQTDRGSSGNTIYF. The DNA of the CDR3 is TGCGCCAGCAGCCAAACCGACAGGGGATCCTCTGGAAACACCATATATTTT.